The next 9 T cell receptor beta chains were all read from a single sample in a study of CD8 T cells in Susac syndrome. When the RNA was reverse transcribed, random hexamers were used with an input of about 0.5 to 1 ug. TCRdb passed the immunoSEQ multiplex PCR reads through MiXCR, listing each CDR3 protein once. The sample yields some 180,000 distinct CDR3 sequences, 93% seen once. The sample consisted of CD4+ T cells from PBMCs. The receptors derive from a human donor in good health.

CDR3 nucleotides: TGCAGCGGAATGGGACAGGGGGGTGCAGGTACGCAGTATTTT. Protein: CSGMGQGGAGTQYF. The genes are TRBV29-1 and TRBJ2-3; TRBD1 agrees at 11 bases. The CDR3 covers 14 residues. With 7 bases clipped from V and 8 bases from J, the junction kept 11 bases outside the gene matches. CDR1 SQVTM and CDR2 ANQGSEA come from the germline V gene.

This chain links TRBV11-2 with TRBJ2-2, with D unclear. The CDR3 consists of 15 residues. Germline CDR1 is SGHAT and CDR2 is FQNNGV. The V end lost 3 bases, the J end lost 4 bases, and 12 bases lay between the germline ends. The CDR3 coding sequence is TGTGCCAGCAGCTTCGGAAGCAGTCTCACCGGGGAGCTGTTTTTT. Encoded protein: CASSFGSSLTGELFF.

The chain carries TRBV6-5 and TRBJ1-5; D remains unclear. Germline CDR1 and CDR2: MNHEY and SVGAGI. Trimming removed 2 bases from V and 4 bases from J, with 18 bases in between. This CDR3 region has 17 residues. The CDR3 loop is CASSYPRRLAENQPQHF. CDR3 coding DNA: TGTGCCAGCAGTTACCCCAGACGATTAGCGGAAAATCAGCCCCAGCATTTT.

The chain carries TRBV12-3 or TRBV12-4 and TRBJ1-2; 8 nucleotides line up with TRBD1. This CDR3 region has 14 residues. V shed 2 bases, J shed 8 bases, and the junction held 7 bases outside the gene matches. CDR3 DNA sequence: TGTGCCAGCAGTTTACAGGGGGCGCTCGGAGGCTACACCTTC. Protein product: CASSLQGALGGYTF.

CDR3 loop: CASSYSYTGELFF. The CDR3 bases are TGTGCCAGCAGTTACTCGTATACCGGGGAGCTGTTTTTT. The gene calls are TRBV6-5 and TRBJ2-2, with D unresolved. This CDR3 is built from 13 residues. V was cut by 0 bases and J by 5 bases, with 4 bases left in between. Per germline, CDR1 MNHEY and CDR2 SVGAGI.

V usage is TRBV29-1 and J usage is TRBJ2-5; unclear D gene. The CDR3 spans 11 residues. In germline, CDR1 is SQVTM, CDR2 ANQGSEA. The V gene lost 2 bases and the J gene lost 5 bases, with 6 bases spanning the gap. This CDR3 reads CSVETAETQYF. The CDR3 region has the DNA TGCAGCGTTGAAACAGCGGAGACCCAGTACTTC.

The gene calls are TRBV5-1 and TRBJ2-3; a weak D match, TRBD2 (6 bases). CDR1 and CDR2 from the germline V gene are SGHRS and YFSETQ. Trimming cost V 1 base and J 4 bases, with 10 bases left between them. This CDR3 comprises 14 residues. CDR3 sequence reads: CASSLRGEADTQYF. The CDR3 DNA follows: TGCGCCAGCAGCTTGAGAGGGGAGGCAGATACGCAGTATTTT.

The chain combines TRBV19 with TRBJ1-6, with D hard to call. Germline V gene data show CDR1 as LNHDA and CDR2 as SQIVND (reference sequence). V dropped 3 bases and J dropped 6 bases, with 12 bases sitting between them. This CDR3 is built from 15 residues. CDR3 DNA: TGTGCCAGTAGTATGGGGAGCTCAATTAATTCACCCCTCCACTTT. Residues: CASSMGSSINSPLHF.

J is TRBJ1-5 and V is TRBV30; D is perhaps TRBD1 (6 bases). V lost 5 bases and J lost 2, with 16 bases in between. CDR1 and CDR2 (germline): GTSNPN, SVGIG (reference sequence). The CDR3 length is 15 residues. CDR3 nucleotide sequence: TGTGCCTGGGGCCAATTCCGACAGGGCAATCAGCCCCAGCATTTT. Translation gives CAWGQFRQGNQPQHF.